The entry below describes one T cell receptor (beta chain). Its antigen is still unknown. The sample is drawn from a study of cytomegalovirus exposure and HLA in healthy donors. Study results and limitations: V- and J-gene trimming in TCR beta was tied to a missense DCLRE1C variant by an analysis performed later. Reports showed the classifier diagnosing cytomegalovirus status with high specificity and sensitivity.

It was with 60 Vbeta and 13 Jbeta primers that the PCR ran. Per the original methods: Later, an analysis found 80 million or so unique TCR beta chains, and roughly 9.9 million of these were shared. The table came from immunoSEQ multiplex PCR; TCRdb's copy has only in-frame clones and leaves some out. The V and J calls and clone size were taken over from that table, and D and trimming were inferred from the DNA. The repertoire has around 180,000 clones, around 77% of them found once; the top ten carry around 2.4%. Trimming removed 0 bases from V and 2 bases from J; junction bases left unmatched: 4. This CDR3 spans 15 amino acids.

Input material: PBMCs. The receptor was isolated from a man between 60 and 70 years old in good health and CMV-seronegative. This chain links TRBV23-1 with TRBJ2-7; 7 bases fit TRBD2. TRBV23-1 is sorted into the ORF group, with uncertain function. The CDR3 loop is CASSQSEGRAYEQYF. The CDR3 DNA sequence: TGCGCCAGCAGTCAATCGGAGGGGAGGGCCTACGAGCAGTACTTC.